This TCR beta chain comes out of a study of blood T cell repertoires in COVID-19. At the level of the study: The origin of the acute and convalescent COVID-19 samples was the United States, Italy and Spain. T cells, B-cell-depleted T cells, or PBMCs provided the cDNA or gDNA that served as material.

The CDR3 runs 13 residues. V lost 0 bases and J 10 bases, leaving 10 bases between the germline ends. Germline V gene data show CDR1 as LGHDT and CDR2 as YNNKEL (reference sequence). In the original analysis: Amplifying reference gene primers gave estimates of nucleated cell counts. Method: immunoSEQ multiplex PCR; TCRdb's copy keeps in-frame clones and lacks some. Clonal size and the V and J genes are those of that table, whereas D and trimming came from the DNA. The sample lists tens of thousands of clones; 83% were seen once. This TCR was recovered from a man aged 50-60 years with active COVID-19. The chain links TRBV3-1 (or the pseudogene TRBV3-2) to TRBJ2-4, with D maybe TRBD1 (5 bases). The source material was peripheral blood. CDR3 DNA sequence: TGTGCCAGCAGCCAAGAGGTCAGGGAAATTCAGTACTTC. Translation: CASSQEVREIQYF.